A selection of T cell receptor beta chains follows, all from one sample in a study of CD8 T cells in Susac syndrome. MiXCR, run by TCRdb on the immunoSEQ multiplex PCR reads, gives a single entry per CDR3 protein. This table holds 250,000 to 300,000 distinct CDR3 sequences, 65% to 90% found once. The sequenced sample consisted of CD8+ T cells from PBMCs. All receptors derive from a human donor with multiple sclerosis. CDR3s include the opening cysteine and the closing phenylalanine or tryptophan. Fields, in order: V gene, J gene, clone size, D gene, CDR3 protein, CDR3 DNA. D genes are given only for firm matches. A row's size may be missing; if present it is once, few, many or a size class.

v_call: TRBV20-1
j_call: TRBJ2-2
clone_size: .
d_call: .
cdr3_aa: CSARDSGATGELFF
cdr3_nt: TGCAGTGCTAGAGATTCAGGGGCCACCGGGGAGCTGTTTTTT

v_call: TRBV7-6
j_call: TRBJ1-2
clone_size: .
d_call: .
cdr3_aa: CASSTGIDGYTF
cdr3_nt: TGTGCCAGCAGCACGGGCATTGATGGCTACACCTTC

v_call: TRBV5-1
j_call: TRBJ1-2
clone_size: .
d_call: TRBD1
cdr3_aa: CASSLGQQGLHGYTF
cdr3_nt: TGCGCCAGCAGCTTGGGCCAACAGGGGTTGCATGGCTACACCTTC

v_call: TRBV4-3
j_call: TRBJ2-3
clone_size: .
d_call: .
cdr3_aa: CASSQIAGRTDTQYF
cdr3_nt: TGCGCCAGCAGCCAGATAGCCGGAAGAACAGATACGCAGTATTTT

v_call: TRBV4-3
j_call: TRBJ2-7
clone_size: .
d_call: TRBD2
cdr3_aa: CASSQDLQTSGSPTYEQYF
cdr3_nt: TGCGCCAGCAGCCAAGATCTTCAGACTAGCGGGAGTCCGACCTACGAGCAGTACTTC

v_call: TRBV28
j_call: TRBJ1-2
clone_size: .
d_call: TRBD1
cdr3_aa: CASNTVRDSNYGYTF
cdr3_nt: TGTGCCAGTAACACCGTTCGGGACAGCAACTATGGCTACACCTTC

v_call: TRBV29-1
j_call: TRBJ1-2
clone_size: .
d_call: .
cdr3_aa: CSVGTAFYGYTF
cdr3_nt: TGCAGCGTAGGGACGGCCTTCTATGGCTACACCTTC

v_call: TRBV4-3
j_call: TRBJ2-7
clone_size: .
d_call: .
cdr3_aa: CASSKTLPAQAYEQYF
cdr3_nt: TGCGCCAGCAGCAAAACCCTTCCCGCGCAGGCCTACGAGCAGTACTTC

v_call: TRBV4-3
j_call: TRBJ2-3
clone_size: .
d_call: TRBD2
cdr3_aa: CASSQEDKRERILRTDTQYF
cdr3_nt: TGCGCCAGCAGCCAAGAAGACAAGCGGGAGAGAATCCTCCGCACAGATACGCAGTATTTT

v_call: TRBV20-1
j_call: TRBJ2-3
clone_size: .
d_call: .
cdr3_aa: CSARGLGSPTDTQYF
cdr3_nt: TGCAGTGCTAGAGGACTTGGGTCCCCCACAGATACGCAGTATTTT

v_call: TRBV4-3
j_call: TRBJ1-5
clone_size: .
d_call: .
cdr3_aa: CASSPGAAYSNQPQHF
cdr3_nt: TGCGCCAGCAGCCCTGGAGCGGCGTATAGCAATCAGCCCCAGCATTTT

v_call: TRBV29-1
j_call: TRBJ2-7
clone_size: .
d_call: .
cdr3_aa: CSVEGGAGDEQYF
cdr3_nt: TGCAGCGTTGAAGGGGGGGCAGGGGACGAGCAGTACTTC

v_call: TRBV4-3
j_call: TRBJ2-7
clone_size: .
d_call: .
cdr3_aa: CASSQDSGFSSYEQYF
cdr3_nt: TGCGCCAGCAGCCAAGATTCGGGTTTTAGCTCCTACGAGCAGTACTTC

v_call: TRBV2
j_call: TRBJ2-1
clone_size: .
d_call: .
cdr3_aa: CASTPQPGTPQSNEQFF
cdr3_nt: TGTGCCAGCACCCCTCAGCCCGGGACTCCTCAATCCAATGAGCAGTTCTTC

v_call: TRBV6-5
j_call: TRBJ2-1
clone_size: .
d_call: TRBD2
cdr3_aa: CASSYQGMTSGFFNEQFF
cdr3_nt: TGTGCCAGCAGTTACCAGGGTATGACTAGCGGGTTTTTTAATGAGCAGTTCTTC

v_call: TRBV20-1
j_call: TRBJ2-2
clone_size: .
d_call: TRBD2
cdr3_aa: CSARDLSSGRTRNTGELFF
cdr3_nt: TGCAGTGCTAGAGATCTATCTAGCGGGAGAACAAGAAACACCGGGGAGCTGTTTTTT

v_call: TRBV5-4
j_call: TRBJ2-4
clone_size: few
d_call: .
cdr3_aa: CASSLALEWYIQYF
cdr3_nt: TGTGCCAGCAGCTTGGCACTGGAATGGTACATTCAGTACTTC

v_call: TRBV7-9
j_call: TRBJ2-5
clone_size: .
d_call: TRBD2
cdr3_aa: CASSSPGLEGQETQYF
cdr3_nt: TGTGCCAGCAGCTCACCGGGACTAGAGGGCCAAGAGACCCAGTACTTC

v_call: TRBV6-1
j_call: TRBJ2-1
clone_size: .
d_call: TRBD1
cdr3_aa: CASRWDRFNEQFF
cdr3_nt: TGTGCCAGCAGGTGGGACAGATTTAATGAGCAGTTCTTC

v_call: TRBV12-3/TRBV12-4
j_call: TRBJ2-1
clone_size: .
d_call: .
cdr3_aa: CASRGPSNEQFF
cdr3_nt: TGTGCCAGCAGAGGGCCTAGTAATGAGCAGTTCTTC

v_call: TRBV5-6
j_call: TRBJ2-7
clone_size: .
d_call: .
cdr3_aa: CASTMVGGRYHEQYF
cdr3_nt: TGTGCCAGCACCATGGTTGGGGGGCGGTATCACGAGCAGTACTTC

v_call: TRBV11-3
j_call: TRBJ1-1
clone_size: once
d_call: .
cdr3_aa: CASSLDPDRRLTEAFF
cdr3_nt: TGTGCCAGCAGCTTAGATCCTGACCGGCGACTAACTGAAGCTTTCTTT

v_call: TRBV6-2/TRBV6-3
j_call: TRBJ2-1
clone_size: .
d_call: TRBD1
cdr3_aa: CASSYGTGVGNEQFF
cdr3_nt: TGTGCCAGCAGTTATGGGACAGGGGTGGGTAATGAGCAGTTCTTC

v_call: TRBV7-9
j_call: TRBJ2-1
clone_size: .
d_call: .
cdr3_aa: CASSFLQGYNEQFF
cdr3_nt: TGTGCCAGCAGCTTCCTCCAGGGCTACAATGAGCAGTTCTTC

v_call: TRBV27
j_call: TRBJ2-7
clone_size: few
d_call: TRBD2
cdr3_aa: CASSSGTSPEQYF
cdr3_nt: TGTGCCAGCAGTTCCGGGACTAGCCCCGAGCAGTACTTC

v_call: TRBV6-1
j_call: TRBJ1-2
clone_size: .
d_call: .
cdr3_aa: CASSEGPPGYGYTF
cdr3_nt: TGTGCCAGCAGTGAAGGGCCGCCCGGCTATGGCTACACCTTC

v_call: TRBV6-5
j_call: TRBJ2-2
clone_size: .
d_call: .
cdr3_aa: CASSYSEKTGELFF
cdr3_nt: TGTGCCAGCAGTTACTCGGAAAAGACCGGGGAGCTGTTTTTT

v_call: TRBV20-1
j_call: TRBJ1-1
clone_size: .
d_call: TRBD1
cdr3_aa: CSATSDRMNTEAFF
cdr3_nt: TGCAGTGCTACGTCGGACAGGATGAACACTGAAGCTTTCTTT

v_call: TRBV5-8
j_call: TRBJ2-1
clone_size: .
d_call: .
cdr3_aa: CARGSSYNEQFF
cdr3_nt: TGTGCCAGGGGGAGCTCCTACAATGAGCAGTTCTTC

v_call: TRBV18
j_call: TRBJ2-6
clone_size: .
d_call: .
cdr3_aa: CASSLQSSGANVLTF
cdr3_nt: TGTGCCAGCTCACTCCAGAGCTCTGGGGCCAACGTCCTGACTTTC

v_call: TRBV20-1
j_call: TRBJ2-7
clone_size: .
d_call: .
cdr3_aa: CSARMSGVFREQYF
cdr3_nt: TGCAGTGCTAGAATGTCGGGAGTATTTCGCGAGCAGTACTTC

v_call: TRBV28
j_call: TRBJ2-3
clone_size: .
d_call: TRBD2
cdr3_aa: CASSGLADTDTQYF
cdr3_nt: TGTGCCAGCAGTGGACTAGCGGACACAGATACGCAGTATTTT

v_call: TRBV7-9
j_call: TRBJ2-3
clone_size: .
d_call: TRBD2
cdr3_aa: CASRGLAGQDTQYF
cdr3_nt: TGTGCCAGCCGGGGACTAGCGGGACAAGATACGCAGTATTTT

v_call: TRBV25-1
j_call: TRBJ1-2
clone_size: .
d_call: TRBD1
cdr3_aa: CASSGDRGDLFGYTF
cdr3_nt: TGTGCCAGCAGTGGGGACAGGGGGGATCTTTTTGGCTACACCTTC

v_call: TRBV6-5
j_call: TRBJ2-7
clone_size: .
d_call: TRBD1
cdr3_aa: CASTLSSGGTDEQYF
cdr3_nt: TGTGCCAGCACCCTGTCCTCAGGGGGTACGGACGAGCAGTACTTC

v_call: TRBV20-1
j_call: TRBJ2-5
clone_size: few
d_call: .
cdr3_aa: CSARVLSAEPARGQYF
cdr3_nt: TGCAGTGCTAGAGTACTGAGCGCAGAGCCTGCGAGAGGCCAGTACTTC

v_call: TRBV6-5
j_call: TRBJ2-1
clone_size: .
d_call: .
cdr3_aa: CASSYISSYNEQFF
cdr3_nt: TGTGCCAGCAGTTACATCAGCTCCTACAATGAGCAGTTCTTC

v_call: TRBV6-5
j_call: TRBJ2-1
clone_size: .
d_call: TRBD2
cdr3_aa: CASTRVGGGYNEQFF
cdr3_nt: TGTGCCAGCACAAGAGTGGGCGGGGGATACAATGAGCAGTTCTTC

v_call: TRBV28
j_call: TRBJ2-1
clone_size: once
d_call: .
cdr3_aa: CASKAASDNEQFF
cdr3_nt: TGTGCCAGCAAGGCGGCTAGCGACAATGAGCAGTTCTTC

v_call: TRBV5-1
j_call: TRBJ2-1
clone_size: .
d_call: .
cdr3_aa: CASSLRQSLDNEQFF
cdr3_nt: TGCGCCAGCAGCCTGAGACAGAGCTTGGACAATGAGCAGTTCTTC